The subject of this entry is one T cell receptor beta chain. The antigen it binds to is not known. No base-level quality is on record; no much larger clone is a single base apart. The sample belongs to a study of T cells in Graves' hyperthyroidism and ophthalmopathy (dated by TCRdb to about 2019). General notes on the study: Peripheral blood samples were taken at the time of initial diagnosis, prior to any treatment. TCR V-J signatures able to tell the groups apart were searched for in a discovery cohort of 95 or so patients, of whom over 40 had Graves' ophthalmopathy and 57 had stable Graves' hyperthyroidism. Whether ophthalmopathy could be predicted prospectively was tested in an independent validation cohort made up of roughly 19 hyperthyroidism patients plus 17 patients who later progressed to ophthalmopathy. The roughly 91 discovery patients were randomly divided into training and test sets at a 7:3 ratio. In addition, the study compared T-cell repertoires in thyroid tissue and in blood from five or six Graves' hyperthyroidism patients. After blood sampling, hyperthyroidism patients were treated with methimazole at a starting dose of 30 mg daily, and ophthalmopathy patients were treated with high-dose intravenous methylprednisolone. According to the paper, TCR Vbeta CDR3 sequencing was carried out on 135 peripheral blood samples, which came from 40 to 45 ophthalmopathy, fewer than 80 hyperthyroidism and approximately 17 progressor patients. The investigation overall reported the following: Most expanded thyroid clonotypes (frequency above 0.001) were also detected in blood, a finding suggesting that blood repertoires may reflect thyroid immune responses. A 13 V-J signature model separated ophthalmopathy from stable hyperthyroidism, with nearly 90% sensitivity and about 81% specificity in cross-validation and 80%/75% in testing. Sample size was not statistically predetermined, and investigators were not blinded to group allocation. In validation, the model predicted progression to ophthalmopathy a median of roughly 6.2 months before onset, with about 67% sensitivity and just under 75% specificity.

TCR beta CDR3 regions were amplified from RNA transcripts. For the first round of RT-PCR on the TCR CDR3, the HTBI primer set was used together with the Qiagen OneStep RT-PCR kit. Libraries were constructed in a second round of multiplex PCR, after which size selection and purification were performed. The libraries were sequenced on an Illumina HiSeq2000 using paired-end 100 bp reads. In the authors' own workflow: SOAPnuke was used to process the raw data, throwing out any read that contained adapters or uncalled bases, had a mean Phred below 15, or lacked an exact constant-primer or identifier match. COPE v1.2.5 was used to merge high-quality paired reads, and clonotypes were defined as unique nucleotide sequences. Clonotypes were aligned to IMGT TRBV, TRBD and TRBJ reference segments using MiTCR v1.1. Only V-J combinations with frequency above 0.0001, covering roughly 99% of repertoires, were analysed. The TCS score was defined as the ratio of F50 (clonal expansion) to E x V (chaos), calculated using BLOSUM62-based TCRdist between CDR3 peptides within each V-J. Welch's t-statistics and random forest reduced some 510 V-J features to about 12, which were used in a naive Bayes classifier (R e1071). TCRdb reran the public reads through fastp at Q25 and MiXCR, keeping productive beta chains. When rows share a CDR3 protein, they turn into one entry using the most common DNA and genes. The V and J calls and clone size are TCRdb's, not the authors'. The sample profile shows 300,000 or so distinct CDR3 sequences; 21% of them were found once. In total, the top ten clones hold around 45% of the sample.

In the germline V gene, CDR1 corresponds to MDHEN and CDR2 to SYDVKM. A distance of 12 bases separates the germline ends of V and J, which lose 3 bases and 4 bases respectively. Reading from cysteine to phenylalanine, the CDR3 counts 14 amino acids. Only the CDR3 part of the read is kept: 42 bases, read in frame from the first base. Stable Graves' hyperthyroidism was defined as the absence of progression to ophthalmopathy over 18 months of follow-up. Hyperthyroidism patients were newly diagnosed, with disease duration under 2 months, and aged 18 to 65 years. The study excluded patients with uncontrolled infections, other autoimmune diseases, pregnancy or lactation. Diagnoses were based on clinical symptoms, serum thyroxine and TRAb, thyroid ultrasound and orbital computed tomography. PBMCs were isolated from about 10 ml of fresh peripheral blood by Ficoll-Paque density gradient centrifugation. Total RNA was extracted using Trizol reagent, and RNA quality was assessed on an Agilent 2100 Bioanalyzer.

Material for sequencing was blood. The sequence was collected from a woman between 45 and 60 years old with Graves' hyperthyroidism. The sequence links TRBV28 to TRBJ2-5, with the identity of the D gene unclear. The CDR3 sequence is CASSFRAGRETQYF. Read as DNA, the sequence is TGTGCCAGCAGTTTCCGCGCAGGTCGAGAGACCCAGTACTTC.